The clone carrying this T cell receptor beta chain was counted a few times. Antigen specificity is unknown. 5'-RACE, quantitative and with molecular barcodes, yielded the TCR beta libraries. TCRdb fed the 5' RACE reads into MiXCR, producing one record per CDR3 protein. The sample shows roughly 240,000 distinct CDR3 sequences, over 30% of them seen only once. This specimen belongs to a study of CD8 T cells in ankylosing spondylitis. Study findings and constraints: Among TCR beta sequences, a motif of several highly homologous variants appeared characteristic of ankylosing spondylitis blood. Peripheral blood samples showed relatively rare disease-linked clones, and these clones were CD8+. Within matched ankylosing spondylitis synovial fluid, disease-linked clones were reportedly significantly enriched.

The CDR3 totals 11 residues. V was clipped by 8 bases and J by 7 bases, with 11 bases between them. Germline CDR1 reads MNHEY; CDR2 reads SMNVEV (reference sequence). J is TRBJ2-5 and V is TRBV27, with D uncertain. The sequencing sample was made of blood, either unsorted or a sorted T cell fraction (not recorded which). This clonotype was sampled from a male donor with ankylosing spondylitis or in good health (not recorded which). CDR3 residues: CASSDFGTQYF. Here the CDR3 DNA reads TGTGCCAGCTCCGATTTTGGGACCCAGTACTTC.